This T cell receptor (beta chain) stems from a study of blood T cell repertoires in COVID-19. Per the original methods: Estimates of nucleated cell counts were drawn from the amplification of reference gene primers. The table came from immunoSEQ multiplex PCR; TCRdb's copy has only in-frame clones and leaves some out. V, J and clone size are taken as reported in that table, and D and trimming were inferred from the DNA itself. The profile covers about 170,000 clones, with 80% to 90% appearing a single time and approximately 18% taken by the ten largest. The CDR3 consists of 15 residues. V was clipped by 1 base and J by 5 bases; unmatched bases: 4. The V gene's germline CDR1 is KGHSH and CDR2 LQKENI.

The receptor was derived from a woman between 70 and 85 years old who had recovered from COVID-19. Source material: peripheral blood. The chain links TRBV18 to TRBJ1-1; TRBD1 matches at 10 bases. The CDR3 DNA reads TGTGCCAGCTCACCACGGGGACAGGGGTTAACTGAAGCTTTCTTT. Translation gives CASSPRGQGLTEAFF.